Included here is one T cell receptor (beta chain) sequence, with context. Its antigen target is currently unknown. No quality values exist for individual bases; no much larger clone is one base distant. CDR1 MGHDK and CDR2 SYGVNS were looked up in the germline V gene. The CDR3 sequence holds 14 residues, the cysteine and phenylalanine included. The entry retains the CDR3 DNA only, 42 bases that are in frame from base 1. V has 4 bases trimmed and J has 4 bases trimmed; junction bases matching no gene number 6. The immunoSEQ Assay, a bias-controlled multiplex PCR, was used to amplify TCRbeta CDR3 regions from genomic DNA. The published analysis was carried out like this. Within the assay, amplification of reference gene primers was used to estimate how many nucleated cells each sample contained. To quantify the absolute abundance of each unique TCRbeta CDR3 rearrangement, sequence reads were collapsed and filtered. For each sample, productive Simpson clonality was calculated as the square root of Simpson's diversity index across productive rearrangements. TCRdb re-hosts the immuneACCESS table, in-frame sequences only. Its copies lack some clones; in the studies checked, an unresolved V gene accounts for under half of them, and the cause for the rest is not known. That table gives V, J and clone size, and the DNA gave D and trimming. This sample has fewer than 200,000 clones in its table, and around 82% of those were observed once. The ten largest clones add up to 3.6% of the sample.

This sample is part of a study of blood T cell repertoires in COVID-19 (dated by TCRdb to about 2020). Regarding the research as a whole: Samples covering the acute and convalescent phases of COVID-19 were provided by collaborators in the United States, Italy and Spain. The dataset comprised deeply sampled blood TCRbeta repertoires from subjects exposed to, actively infected with, or recovered from COVID-19. The repertoires were made available in a free public database intended to serve as a resource for research on the immune response to SARS-CoV-2. The prospective study material was composed of cDNA or gDNA derived from T cells, B-cell-depleted T cells, or PBMCs. A de-identified subject ID, COVID-19 status, age in years and sex were almost always included in the sample metadata. The samples were drawn from two sources: the first 160 participants of the ongoing ImmuneRACE study, and over 950 subjects contributed by 6 global collaborators. Where available, HLA class I and class II types were obtained from metadata supplied by the sample provider rather than from assay-based typing. Overall study outcomes, separate from this receptor: Clinical and demographic metadata were provided uncurated, with the amount varying by source and participant.

Participants in the prospective study were aged roughly 18 to 89 years, lived in 20 to 25 United States geographic areas, and enrolled through a virtual design. To assign participants to cohorts, the prospective study relied on clinical history that participants themselves reported in a screening survey and a study questionnaire. Each participant in the prospective study had whole blood, serum and a nasopharyngeal or oropharyngeal swab collected by mobile phlebotomists. Participants in the prospective study had the option to provide additional blood draws and questionnaires over an approximately 2-month period. Before DNA extraction, prospective study blood samples were shipped either frozen or at room temperature.

This sequence originates from a woman in her forties or fifties in a cohort exposed to, infected with or recovered from COVID-19 (not recorded which). The material sequenced was PBMCs or T cells enriched from blood (not recorded which). Recombination connected TRBV25-1 to TRBJ2-7; 8 middle bases align to TRBD1. Here is the DNA: TGTGCCAGCAGTGGGAAGGACAGGGCGTACGAGCAGTACTTC. It codes for CASSGKDRAYEQYF.